Listed below are T cell receptor beta chains from one sample, sequenced in a study of T-cell memory formation after mild COVID-19. MiXCR, run by TCRdb on the 5' RACE reads, gives a single entry per CDR3 protein. The top ten hold about an eighth of the sample, which has 350,000 to 500,000 distinct CDR3 sequences, about a quarter seen once. The specimen was PBMCs or a T cell subset sorted from them (not recorded which). The receptors originated from an adult woman who had mild COVID-19 (a few samples of this study predate the infection). Cell type and time point are not known. Each CDR3 is given with its conserved first and last residue. Fields, in order: V gene, J gene, clone size, D gene, CDR3 protein, CDR3 DNA. The D gene is left open where the match is weak. The size of a clone is reported for some rows only, either as once, few or many, or as a class for expanded clones.

v_gene: TRBV20-1
j_gene: TRBJ2-3
abundance: .
d_gene: .
CDR3aa: CSARTVQDTQYF
CDR3nt: TGCAGTGCTAGGACAGTTCAAGATACGCAGTATTTT

v_gene: TRBV29-1
j_gene: TRBJ2-3
abundance: .
d_gene: .
CDR3aa: CSVWGAPTPSTDTQYF
CDR3nt: TGCAGCGTTTGGGGGGCCCCAACTCCTAGCACAGATACGCAGTATTTT

v_gene: TRBV11-2
j_gene: TRBJ2-2
abundance: .
d_gene: TRBD1
CDR3aa: CASSLKGGTGIGELFF
CDR3nt: TGTGCCAGCAGCTTAAAAGGGGGGACAGGAATCGGGGAGCTGTTTTTT

v_gene: TRBV3-1
j_gene: TRBJ2-7
abundance: .
d_gene: .
CDR3aa: CASSQRHHEQYF
CDR3nt: TGTGCCAGCAGCCAAAGGCACCACGAGCAGTACTTC

v_gene: TRBV7-2
j_gene: TRBJ2-5
abundance: .
d_gene: TRBD2
CDR3aa: CASSPAGRSLETQYF
CDR3nt: TGTGCCAGCAGCCCAGCGGGACGGTCCTTAGAGACCCAGTACTTC

v_gene: TRBV18
j_gene: TRBJ2-5
abundance: once
d_gene: TRBD2
CDR3aa: CASSPRASGQETQYF
CDR3nt: TGTGCCAGCTCACCCCGGGCTAGCGGCCAAGAGACCCAGTACTTC

v_gene: TRBV7-9
j_gene: TRBJ2-7
abundance: few
d_gene: .
CDR3aa: CASSGTIAYEQYF
CDR3nt: TGTGCCAGCAGCGGAACAATTGCCTACGAGCAGTACTTC

v_gene: TRBV4-1
j_gene: TRBJ2-3
abundance: .
d_gene: TRBD1
CDR3aa: CASSRRGQEGPDTQYF
CDR3nt: TGCGCCAGCAGCCGCCGGGGACAGGAAGGACCAGATACGCAGTATTTT

v_gene: TRBV24-1
j_gene: TRBJ1-1
abundance: .
d_gene: .
CDR3aa: CATRVMRESRAFF
CDR3nt: TGTGCCACCCGGGTTATGAGGGAAAGCCGAGCTTTCTTT

v_gene: TRBV6-5
j_gene: TRBJ2-5
abundance: few
d_gene: TRBD1
CDR3aa: CASGRTGGETQYF
CDR3nt: TGTGCCAGCGGAAGGACAGGGGGAGAGACCCAGTACTTC

v_gene: TRBV5-5
j_gene: TRBJ2-7
abundance: few
d_gene: TRBD1
CDR3aa: CASSWGTGGPYEQYF
CDR3nt: TGTGCCAGCAGCTGGGGGACAGGGGGCCCCTACGAGCAGTACTTC

v_gene: TRBV5-1
j_gene: TRBJ2-3
abundance: few
d_gene: .
CDR3aa: CASSSGPAADTQYF
CDR3nt: TGCGCCAGCAGCTCCGGGCCGGCGGCAGATACGCAGTATTTT

v_gene: TRBV9
j_gene: TRBJ2-3
abundance: many
d_gene: .
CDR3aa: CASSVRDTQYF
CDR3nt: TGTGCCAGCAGCGTGCGCGATACGCAGTATTTT

v_gene: TRBV19
j_gene: TRBJ2-3
abundance: .
d_gene: .
CDR3aa: CASSPVDSSTDTQYF
CDR3nt: TGTGCCAGTAGTCCGGTCGACAGTAGCACAGATACGCAGTATTTT

v_gene: TRBV10-3
j_gene: TRBJ2-1
abundance: few
d_gene: TRBD2
CDR3aa: CAITPGGRGEQFF
CDR3nt: TGTGCCATCACCCCGGGGGGGCGGGGTGAGCAGTTCTTC

v_gene: TRBV7-9
j_gene: TRBJ2-7
abundance: few
d_gene: .
CDR3aa: CASSSRTVEQYF
CDR3nt: TGTGCCAGCAGCTCGCGGACTGTCGAGCAGTACTTC

v_gene: TRBV24-1
j_gene: TRBJ2-3
abundance: .
d_gene: .
CDR3aa: CATSNRIGPEQYF
CDR3nt: TGTGCCACCAGCAACCGTATCGGCCCCGAGCAGTATTTT

v_gene: TRBV24-1
j_gene: TRBJ2-3
abundance: .
d_gene: TRBD2
CDR3aa: CATSDQGSGSPTDTQYF
CDR3nt: TGTGCCACCAGTGACCAGGGTAGCGGGAGCCCCACAGATACGCAGTATTTT

v_gene: TRBV7-3
j_gene: TRBJ2-5
abundance: .
d_gene: .
CDR3aa: CASSLGPEGETQYF
CDR3nt: TGTGCCAGCAGCTTAGGACCGGAGGGAGAGACCCAGTACTTC

v_gene: TRBV18
j_gene: TRBJ1-1
abundance: .
d_gene: TRBD1
CDR3aa: CASSPKTGGPEAFF
CDR3nt: TGTGCCAGCTCACCCAAAACAGGGGGCCCTGAAGCTTTCTTT

v_gene: TRBV12-3/TRBV12-4
j_gene: TRBJ2-5
abundance: few
d_gene: TRBD1
CDR3aa: CASRNEQGAQETQYF
CDR3nt: TGTGCCAGCAGGAACGAACAGGGGGCACAGGAGACCCAGTACTTC

v_gene: TRBV4-2
j_gene: TRBJ1-1
abundance: .
d_gene: .
CDR3aa: CASSPSGGLGTEAFF
CDR3nt: TGTGCCAGCAGCCCATCGGGAGGTTTGGGCACTGAAGCTTTCTTT

v_gene: TRBV18
j_gene: TRBJ2-3
abundance: few
d_gene: TRBD2
CDR3aa: CASSPGGAFTDTQYF
CDR3nt: TGTGCCAGCTCACCGGGAGGGGCCTTCACAGATACGCAGTATTTT

v_gene: TRBV19
j_gene: TRBJ1-5
abundance: .
d_gene: .
CDR3aa: CASSMAGSYQPQHF
CDR3nt: TGTGCCAGTAGTATGGCAGGGAGCTATCAGCCCCAGCATTTT

v_gene: TRBV2
j_gene: TRBJ2-5
abundance: .
d_gene: .
CDR3aa: CASRAGEAETQYF
CDR3nt: TGTGCCAGCAGGGCAGGAGAGGCGGAGACCCAGTACTTC

v_gene: TRBV7-9
j_gene: TRBJ2-1
abundance: .
d_gene: TRBD2
CDR3aa: CASSEREWWNEQFF
CDR3nt: TGTGCCAGCAGCGAGCGGGAGTGGTGGAATGAGCAGTTCTTC

v_gene: TRBV15
j_gene: TRBJ2-5
abundance: .
d_gene: TRBD2
CDR3aa: CATSRSPTSGFQETQYF
CDR3nt: TGTGCCACCAGCAGATCCCCGACTAGCGGATTCCAAGAGACCCAGTACTTC

v_gene: TRBV20-1
j_gene: TRBJ1-2
abundance: .
d_gene: TRBD1
CDR3aa: CSATRDRAAYGYTF
CDR3nt: TGCAGTGCCACTCGGGACAGGGCGGCCTATGGCTACACCTTC

v_gene: TRBV7-9
j_gene: TRBJ2-1
abundance: .
d_gene: TRBD2
CDR3aa: CASSSGGTRFEQFF
CDR3nt: TGTGCCAGCAGCTCGGGGGGGACAAGATTTGAGCAGTTCTTC

v_gene: TRBV12-3/TRBV12-4
j_gene: TRBJ2-5
abundance: .
d_gene: TRBD2
CDR3aa: CASHHRGGEETQYF
CDR3nt: TGTGCCAGCCATCACCGCGGGGGGGAAGAGACCCAGTACTTC

v_gene: TRBV12-3/TRBV12-4
j_gene: TRBJ1-1
abundance: .
d_gene: TRBD1
CDR3aa: CASSFRQGYSLNTEAFF
CDR3nt: TGTGCCAGCAGTTTCCGACAGGGGTATTCCCTGAACACTGAAGCTTTCTTT

v_gene: TRBV7-9
j_gene: TRBJ2-1
abundance: few
d_gene: .
CDR3aa: CASSRRAGLRYNEQFF
CDR3nt: TGTGCCAGCAGCCGACGGGCGGGACTGCGGTACAATGAGCAGTTCTTC

v_gene: TRBV6-5
j_gene: TRBJ1-1
abundance: few
d_gene: .
CDR3aa: CASSYSEGYTEAFF
CDR3nt: TGTGCCAGCAGTTACTCGGAGGGCTACACTGAAGCTTTCTTT

v_gene: TRBV12-5
j_gene: TRBJ2-5
abundance: few
d_gene: .
CDR3aa: CASTGRNQETQYF
CDR3nt: TGTGCTAGCACCGGGAGAAACCAAGAGACCCAGTACTTC

v_gene: TRBV20-1
j_gene: TRBJ2-3
abundance: many
d_gene: .
CDR3aa: CSARSRGVEAGSQYF
CDR3nt: TGCAGTGCTAGGTCCAGGGGGGTTGAGGCGGGGTCGCAGTATTTT

v_gene: TRBV4-1
j_gene: TRBJ2-3
abundance: .
d_gene: TRBD2
CDR3aa: CASSQPPGLADTQYF
CDR3nt: TGCGCCAGCAGCCAACCACCGGGACTAGCAGATACGCAGTATTTT

v_gene: TRBV7-2
j_gene: TRBJ2-5
abundance: few
d_gene: TRBD2
CDR3aa: CASSQKRGQETQYF
CDR3nt: TGTGCCAGCAGCCAAAAGCGGGGGCAAGAGACCCAGTACTTC

v_gene: TRBV6-5
j_gene: TRBJ2-5
abundance: .
d_gene: .
CDR3aa: CASRGKGMLRETQYF
CDR3nt: TGTGCCAGCAGGGGGAAGGGGATGCTGCGGGAGACCCAGTACTTC

v_gene: TRBV9
j_gene: TRBJ2-1
abundance: .
d_gene: .
CDR3aa: CASSVDLGGRRSYNEQFF
CDR3nt: TGTGCCAGCAGCGTAGACCTGGGTGGGAGGAGATCCTACAATGAGCAGTTCTTC

v_gene: TRBV5-4
j_gene: TRBJ2-7
abundance: .
d_gene: .
CDR3aa: CASSPEGDPEQYF
CDR3nt: TGTGCCAGCAGCCCCGAAGGGGACCCCGAGCAGTACTTC

v_gene: TRBV5-1
j_gene: TRBJ2-5
abundance: .
d_gene: .
CDR3aa: CASSLSGTETQYF
CDR3nt: TGCGCCAGCAGCTTGTCGGGAACGGAGACCCAGTACTTC

v_gene: TRBV5-6
j_gene: TRBJ1-1
abundance: .
d_gene: .
CDR3aa: CASSLAWRNTEAFF
CDR3nt: TGTGCCAGCAGCTTGGCCTGGAGGAACACTGAAGCTTTCTTT

v_gene: TRBV25-1
j_gene: TRBJ1-5
abundance: .
d_gene: .
CDR3aa: CASSEGGLAQHF
CDR3nt: TGTGCCAGCAGTGAGGGGGGTCTGGCCCAGCATTTT

v_gene: TRBV4-1
j_gene: TRBJ1-4
abundance: .
d_gene: .
CDR3aa: CASSQGGAEKLFF
CDR3nt: TGCGCCAGCAGCCAAGGGGGGGCTGAAAAACTGTTTTTT

v_gene: TRBV29-1
j_gene: TRBJ2-7
abundance: .
d_gene: TRBD2
CDR3aa: CSVVSSGSSYEQYF
CDR3nt: TGCAGCGTTGTAAGTAGCGGGAGCTCCTACGAGCAGTACTTC

v_gene: TRBV6-2/TRBV6-3
j_gene: TRBJ2-7
abundance: .
d_gene: .
CDR3aa: CASSYGGTYEQYF
CDR3nt: TGTGCCAGCAGTTACGGCGGGACCTACGAGCAGTACTTC

v_gene: TRBV2
j_gene: TRBJ1-2
abundance: .
d_gene: .
CDR3aa: CASTQGVGHGYTF
CDR3nt: TGTGCCAGCACACAAGGGGTGGGTCATGGCTACACCTTC

v_gene: TRBV25-1
j_gene: TRBJ1-2
abundance: few
d_gene: TRBD1
CDR3aa: CAGQDRVYGYTF
CDR3nt: TGTGCCGGCCAGGACAGGGTCTATGGCTACACCTTC

v_gene: TRBV6-2/TRBV6-3
j_gene: TRBJ1-2
abundance: .
d_gene: .
CDR3aa: CASSINRDGYTF
CDR3nt: TGTGCCAGCAGTATCAACAGGGACGGCTACACCTTC

v_gene: TRBV14
j_gene: TRBJ2-1
abundance: .
d_gene: TRBD2
CDR3aa: CASSQEELLAGYNEQFF
CDR3nt: TGTGCCAGCAGCCAAGAAGAATTACTAGCGGGCTACAATGAGCAGTTCTTC

v_gene: TRBV4-1
j_gene: TRBJ1-5
abundance: few
d_gene: .
CDR3aa: CASSQVKGGRNQPQHF
CDR3nt: TGCGCCAGCAGCCAAGTAAAGGGGGGCAGGAATCAGCCCCAGCATTTT